Each of the 27 T cell receptor beta chains below was sequenced from the same sample in a study of cytomegalovirus exposure and HLA in healthy donors. Primers for the PCR totalled 60 Vbeta and 13 Jbeta. Repertoires were generated with immunoSEQ multiplex PCR, while TCRdb's copy carries only in-frame clones and drops some. The repertoire holds just over 150,000 clones, with 65% to 80% as singletons. Sequences were obtained from PBMCs. The receptor set was obtained from a female donor in good health and CMV-seronegative.

The chain uses TRBV27 and TRBJ1-1; 10 positions match TRBD1. V dropped 4 bases and J dropped 2; count of bases not matched to a gene: 4. This CDR3 is built from 15 residues. Looked up from germline, CDR1 is MNHEY and CDR2 is SMNVEV (reference sequence). Here the CDR3 DNA reads TGTGCCAGCAGTTCGGACAGGGGGGGCAACACTGAAGCTTTCTTT. This translates into CASSSDRGGNTEAFF.

The chain recombines TRBV7-7 with TRBJ2-3; tentatively, D is TRBD2 (5 bases). Germline V lookup: CDR1 SSHAT, CDR2 FNYEAQ (reference sequence). With 1 base removed from V and 4 bases from J, the gap between germline ends came to 9 bases. This CDR3 comprises 14 residues. CDR3 sequence reads: CASSLEPGADTQYF. The DNA for the CDR3 is TGTGCCAGCAGCTTAGAGCCCGGGGCAGATACGCAGTATTTT.

This clone was observed a handful of times. The chain employs TRBV7-9 and TRBJ2-1; the D is unclear. Per the germline V gene, CDR1 is SEHNR and CDR2 is FQNEAQ (reference sequence). V lost 0 bases to trimming and J lost 7 bases, with 13 bases between them. This CDR3 spans 15 amino acids. The CDR3 nucleotides read TGTGCCAGCAGCTTAGCTTTCAGTTTTGATAATGAGCAGTTCTTC. Translation gives CASSLAFSFDNEQFF.

The chain has TRBV5-5 and TRBJ2-7; D gene ambiguous. Looked up from germline, CDR1 is SGHKS and CDR2 is YYEKEE (reference sequence). This CDR3 comprises 11 residues. The V end was cut by 8 bases, the J end by 2 bases, with 8 bases between. The CDR3 spells CASEQAYEQYF. The DNA for the CDR3 is TGTGCCAGTGAGCAGGCCTACGAGCAGTACTTC. Based on the CDR3 plus reference TRBV5-5 and TRBJ2-7, the full variable domain is DAGVTQSPTHLIKTRGQQVTLRCSPISGHKSVSWYQQVLGQGPQFIFQYYEKEERGRGNFPDRFSARQFPNYSSELNVNALLLGDSALYLCASEQAYEQYFGPGTRLTVT.

The gene calls are TRBV9 and TRBJ1-1; maybe TRBD1 (6 bases). The V and J ends lost 3 bases and 5 bases respectively, with 11 bases between them. The germline gives CDR1 SGDLS, CDR2 YYNGEE. The CDR3 contains 13 residues. CDR3 loop: CASSGQGRTEAFF. The CDR3 DNA sequence: TGTGCCAGCAGCGGTCAGGGGCGGACTGAAGCTTTCTTT.

The chain couples TRBV5-4 to TRBJ1-1; D remains unclear. There are 14 residues in the CDR3. V dropped 4 bases and J dropped 3 bases, with 13 bases sitting between them. The germline V gene encodes CDR1 SGHNT and CDR2 YYREEE (reference sequence). CDR3 in amino acids: CASSGGGRDTEAFF. In DNA form, the CDR3 reads TGTGCCAGCAGCGGAGGAGGTCGGGACACTGAAGCTTTCTTT.

The chain couples TRBV7-9 to TRBJ1-1; no definite D call. V shed 7 bases and J shed 0 bases, with 9 bases lying between them. CDR1 and CDR2 from the germline V gene are SEHNR and FQNEAQ (reference sequence). The CDR3 is made up of 13 amino acids. CDR3 amino acids: CASKELMNTEAFF. CDR3 in DNA: TGTGCCAGCAAAGAGCTCATGAACACTGAAGCTTTCTTT.

Comments on this clone: This same CDR3 is encoded by further DNA sequences in the sample. The gene calls are TRBV5-1 and TRBJ1-1; D possibly corresponds to TRBD1 (6 bases). Germline loops: CDR1 SGHRS, CDR2 YFSETQ. This CDR3 has 14 amino acids. V lost 3 bases and J 1 base, leaving 10 bases between the germline ends. The CDR3 sequence is CASSSGDPNTEAFF. CDR3 in DNA: TGCGCCAGCAGCTCAGGGGACCCGAACACTGAAGCTTTCTTT. Using reference TRBV5-1 and TRBJ1-1 for the parts outside the CDR3, the full variable domain is KAGVTQTPRYLIKTRGQQVTLSCSPISGHRSVSWYQQTPGQGLQFLFEYFSETQRNKGNFPGRFSGRQFSNSRSEMNVSTLELGDSALYLCASSSGDPNTEAFFGQGTRLTVV.

This clone was seen only a few times. The chain uses TRBV18 and TRBJ2-2; D is possibly TRBD1 (6 bases). CDR3 length equals 15 residues. V lost 2 bases, J lost 1 base, and 8 bases lay in between. CDR1 and CDR2 from the germline V gene are KGHSH and LQKENI. DNA of the CDR3: TGTGCCAGCTCACCAGGACAGAGGAACACCGGGGAGCTGTTTTTT. It yields the protein CASSPGQRNTGELFF.

The chain combines TRBV6-6 with TRBJ1-1; D is ambiguous. V lost 8 bases to trimming and J lost 3 bases, with 16 bases between them. CDR3 length: 14 residues. The germline V gene has CDR1 MNHNY and CDR2 SVGAGI (reference sequence). The CDR3 DNA follows: TGTGCCAGCCGGTTAAGGGAGGAGGACACTGAAGCTTTCTTT. Translation gives CASRLREEDTEAFF.

The chain carries TRBV7-2 and TRBJ1-1; perhaps TRBD1 as D (6 bases). The CDR3 spans 15 residues. The germline CDR1 and CDR2 sequences are SGHTA and FQGNSA. Trimming removed 5 bases at V and 0 bases at J, with 13 bases between. The CDR3 DNA reads as TGTGCCAGCAGCCCCCGACAGGTCTTGAACACTGAAGCTTTCTTT. Protein: CASSPRQVLNTEAFF.

The CDR3 bases are TGTGCCAGCAGCTTAGTAACAGGCGGCCCAGATACGCAGTATTTT. Translation: CASSLVTGGPDTQYF. The rearrangement links TRBV7-8 to TRBJ2-3; TRBD1 is a possible D gene (5 bases). Trimming took off 1 base at V and 4 bases at J, with 12 bases between the two ends. Per the germline V gene, CDR1 is SGHVS and CDR2 is FQNEAQ. The CDR3 consists of 15 residues.

V is TRBV5-6 and J is TRBJ2-1, with a tentative D call TRBD2 (6 bases). V shed 4 bases and J shed 9 bases, with 26 bases lying between them. The CDR3 extends over 17 amino acids. CDR1 and CDR2 from the germline V gene are SGHDT and YYEEEE. The CDR3 nucleotides are TGTGCCAGCAGCCAAGATCCGGGAGTGGTGGGCTGGGGTGAGCAGTTCTTC. This codes for CASSQDPGVVGWGEQFF.

For this clone: One end of the junction is discordant with germline, which a read error may explain. The rearrangement joins TRBV7-6 to TRBJ1-4; 7 nucleotides agree with TRBD1. Germline V gene sequence: CDR1 SGHVS, CDR2 FNYEAQ. The CDR3 runs 15 residues. CDR3 protein: CASSFRQGNNEKPFF. CDR3 sequence (DNA): TGTGCCAGCAGCTTCCGACAGGGAAATAATGAAAAACCGTTTTTT.

V usage is TRBV5-1 and J usage is TRBJ1-2; 8 nucleotides match TRBD1. This CDR3 is built from 15 residues. J lost 4 bases, V lost 0 bases, and 5 bases had no gene match. The germline CDR1 and CDR2 sequences are SGHRS and YFSETQ. CDR3 region: CASSLATGAIYGYTF. DNA of the CDR3: TGCGCCAGCAGCTTGGCGACAGGGGCTATCTATGGCTACACCTTC.

The rearrangement joins TRBV2 to TRBJ2-5; TRBD1 matches 7 bases. J was trimmed by 2 bases and V by 7 bases; bases with no gene match: 4. Germline loops: CDR1 SNHLY, CDR2 FYNNEI. The CDR3 covers 13 residues. DNA of the CDR3: TGTGCCAGCATCCCGGACAGGCAAGAGACCCAGTACTTC. As protein: CASIPDRQETQYF.

J is TRBJ1-1 and V is TRBV6-1; D unclear. The germline V and J ends were trimmed by 8 bases and 3 bases, with 19 bases remaining between them. CDR1 and CDR2 (germline): MNHNS, SASEGT. CDR3 length equals 15 residues. In DNA, the CDR3 is TGTGCCAGCCGTCAGCGGCCCCTTGGGGACACTGAAGCTTTCTTT. Protein sequence: CASRQRPLGDTEAFF.

The rearrangement joins TRBV5-1 to TRBJ2-5; 8 positions match TRBD2. V was clipped by 1 base and J by 6 bases; unmatched bases: 5. This CDR3 has 14 residues. Germline V gene sequence: CDR1 SGHRS, CDR2 YFSETQ. The CDR3 DNA is TGCGCCAGCAGCTTGCGGGGGGGCAGAAAGACCCAGTACTTC. Its translation is CASSLRGGRKTQYF.

V and J are TRBV10-3 and TRBJ2-6; 8 bases are a match to TRBD2. This CDR3 comprises 17 residues. CDR1 is ENHRY and CDR2 is SYGVKD in the germline V gene. Losses at the gene ends were 10 bases for V and 1 base for J; bases not matched to a gene: 12. CDR3 protein: CATREVFTSSGANVLTF. CDR3 coding DNA: TGTGCCACGCGGGAGGTTTTCACTTCGTCTGGGGCCAACGTCCTGACTTTC.

The chain joins TRBV7-2 to TRBJ2-5; 8 bases are a match to TRBD2. The germline gives CDR1 SGHTA, CDR2 FQGNSA. This CDR3 is built from 13 residues. Unmatched junction bases numbered 7, after V lost 8 bases and J lost 5 bases. The CDR3: CASAPGLVETQYF. As DNA, the CDR3 is TGTGCCAGCGCCCCGGGACTAGTGGAGACCCAGTACTTC. Full variable domain (rest looked up from reference TRBV7-2 and TRBJ2-5): GAGVSQSPSNKVTEKGKDVELRCDPISGHTALYWYRQSLGQGLEFLIYFQGNSAPDKSGLPSDRFSAERTGGSVSTLTIQRTQQEDSAVYLCASAPGLVETQYFGPGTRLLVL.

The chain joins TRBV7-3 to TRBJ2-1; 7 bases map to TRBD2. V was pared by 5 bases and J by 9 bases, with 13 bases of the junction left unmatched. The CDR3 extends over 15 amino acids. Germline V CDR1 and CDR2: SGHTA, FQGTGA. CDR3 coding DNA: TGTGCCAGCAGCATAGAGCCTAGCGGAGCCAGTGAGCAGTTCTTC. It yields the protein CASSIEPSGASEQFF.

The chain links TRBV5-1 to TRBJ2-3; 8 bases fit TRBD2. The CDR3 consists of 17 residues. Germline V gene lookup returns CDR1 SGHRS and CDR2 YFSETQ. Unmatched junction bases numbered 9, after V lost 1 base and J lost 2 bases. The CDR3 region has the DNA TGCGCCAGCAGCTTGCGGGTAGCGGGGCACCCCACAGATACGCAGTATTTT. Protein sequence: CASSLRVAGHPTDTQYF.

V gene TRBV29-1 combines with J gene TRBJ2-4; D is perhaps TRBD1 (6 bases). The CDR3 contains 14 residues. Germline CDR1 reads SQVTM; CDR2 reads ANQGSEA. The V gene lost 5 bases and the J gene lost 1 base, with 12 bases spanning the gap. The CDR3 DNA is TGCAGCGTTCGCAGGGGACCGGCCAAAAACATTCAGTACTTC. Residues: CSVRRGPAKNIQYF.

V gene TRBV4-2 combines with J gene TRBJ2-7; D possibly corresponds to TRBD2 (6 bases). This CDR3 is built from 13 residues. Trimming removed 3 bases at V and 0 bases at J, with 6 bases between. Looked up from germline, CDR1 is LGHNA and CDR2 is YNFKEQ. As DNA, the CDR3 is TGTGCCAGCAGCCACGGGAGCTCCTACGAGCAGTACTTC. Protein product: CASSHGSSYEQYF.

The gene calls are TRBV29-1 and TRBJ2-1, with unresolved D. Deletions cut 8 bases from V and 9 bases from J, with 11 bases between. This CDR3 contains 10 residues. Germline V gene data show CDR1 as SQVTM and CDR2 as ANQGSEA. In DNA form, the CDR3 reads TGCAGCTATTCCCTCAGTGAGCAGTTCTTC. It translates to CSYSLSEQFF.

V usage is TRBV6-5 and J usage is TRBJ2-7; perhaps TRBD2 as D (6 bases). This CDR3 is built from 13 residues. Germline CDR1 and CDR2: MNHEY and SVGAGI. Trimming shortened V by 7 bases and J by 4 bases, and 14 bases separated the two germline ends. The DNA of the CDR3 is TGTGCCAGCAATTCGGGGGAAGGGTACGAGCAGTACTTC. Translated: CASNSGEGYEQYF.

This clone was seen a handful of times. This chain uses TRBV5-6 with TRBJ1-5, with D possibly matching TRBD1 (6 bases). V lost 4 bases and J 3 bases, leaving 14 bases between the germline ends. The CDR3 contains 15 residues. The germline V gene encodes CDR1 SGHDT and CDR2 YYEEEE. CDR3 bases: TGTGCCAGCAGCCAGACAGGCGGCATCAATCAGCCCCAGCATTTT. It yields the protein CASSQTGGINQPQHF.